The text below deals with one T cell receptor beta chain. Its specificity is unknown. Repertoires were generated with immunoSEQ multiplex PCR, while TCRdb's copy carries only in-frame clones and drops some. Among about 100,000 clones listed, around 90% were seen once. The sample comes from a study of T cell responses to AZD1222 COVID-19 vaccine. V lost 3 bases, J lost 0 bases, and 15 bases lay in between. Germline V gene lookup returns CDR1 DFQATT and CDR2 SNEGSKA (reference sequence). The CDR3 length is 15 residues. Overall study findings and caveats: Of spike-specific TCRs, nearly half reportedly target regions left unmutated in variants. Baseline serostatus was positive in only six AZD1222 recipients.

The sequence derives from an adult in good health. The specimen comprised peripheral blood, sampled on day 0 of AZD1222 vaccination. This chain uses TRBV20-1 with TRBJ2-7; D not certain. The CDR3 region is CSASVGYTSSYEQYF. CDR3 sequence (DNA): TGCAGTGCTAGTGTCGGATATACGAGCTCCTACGAGCAGTACTTC.